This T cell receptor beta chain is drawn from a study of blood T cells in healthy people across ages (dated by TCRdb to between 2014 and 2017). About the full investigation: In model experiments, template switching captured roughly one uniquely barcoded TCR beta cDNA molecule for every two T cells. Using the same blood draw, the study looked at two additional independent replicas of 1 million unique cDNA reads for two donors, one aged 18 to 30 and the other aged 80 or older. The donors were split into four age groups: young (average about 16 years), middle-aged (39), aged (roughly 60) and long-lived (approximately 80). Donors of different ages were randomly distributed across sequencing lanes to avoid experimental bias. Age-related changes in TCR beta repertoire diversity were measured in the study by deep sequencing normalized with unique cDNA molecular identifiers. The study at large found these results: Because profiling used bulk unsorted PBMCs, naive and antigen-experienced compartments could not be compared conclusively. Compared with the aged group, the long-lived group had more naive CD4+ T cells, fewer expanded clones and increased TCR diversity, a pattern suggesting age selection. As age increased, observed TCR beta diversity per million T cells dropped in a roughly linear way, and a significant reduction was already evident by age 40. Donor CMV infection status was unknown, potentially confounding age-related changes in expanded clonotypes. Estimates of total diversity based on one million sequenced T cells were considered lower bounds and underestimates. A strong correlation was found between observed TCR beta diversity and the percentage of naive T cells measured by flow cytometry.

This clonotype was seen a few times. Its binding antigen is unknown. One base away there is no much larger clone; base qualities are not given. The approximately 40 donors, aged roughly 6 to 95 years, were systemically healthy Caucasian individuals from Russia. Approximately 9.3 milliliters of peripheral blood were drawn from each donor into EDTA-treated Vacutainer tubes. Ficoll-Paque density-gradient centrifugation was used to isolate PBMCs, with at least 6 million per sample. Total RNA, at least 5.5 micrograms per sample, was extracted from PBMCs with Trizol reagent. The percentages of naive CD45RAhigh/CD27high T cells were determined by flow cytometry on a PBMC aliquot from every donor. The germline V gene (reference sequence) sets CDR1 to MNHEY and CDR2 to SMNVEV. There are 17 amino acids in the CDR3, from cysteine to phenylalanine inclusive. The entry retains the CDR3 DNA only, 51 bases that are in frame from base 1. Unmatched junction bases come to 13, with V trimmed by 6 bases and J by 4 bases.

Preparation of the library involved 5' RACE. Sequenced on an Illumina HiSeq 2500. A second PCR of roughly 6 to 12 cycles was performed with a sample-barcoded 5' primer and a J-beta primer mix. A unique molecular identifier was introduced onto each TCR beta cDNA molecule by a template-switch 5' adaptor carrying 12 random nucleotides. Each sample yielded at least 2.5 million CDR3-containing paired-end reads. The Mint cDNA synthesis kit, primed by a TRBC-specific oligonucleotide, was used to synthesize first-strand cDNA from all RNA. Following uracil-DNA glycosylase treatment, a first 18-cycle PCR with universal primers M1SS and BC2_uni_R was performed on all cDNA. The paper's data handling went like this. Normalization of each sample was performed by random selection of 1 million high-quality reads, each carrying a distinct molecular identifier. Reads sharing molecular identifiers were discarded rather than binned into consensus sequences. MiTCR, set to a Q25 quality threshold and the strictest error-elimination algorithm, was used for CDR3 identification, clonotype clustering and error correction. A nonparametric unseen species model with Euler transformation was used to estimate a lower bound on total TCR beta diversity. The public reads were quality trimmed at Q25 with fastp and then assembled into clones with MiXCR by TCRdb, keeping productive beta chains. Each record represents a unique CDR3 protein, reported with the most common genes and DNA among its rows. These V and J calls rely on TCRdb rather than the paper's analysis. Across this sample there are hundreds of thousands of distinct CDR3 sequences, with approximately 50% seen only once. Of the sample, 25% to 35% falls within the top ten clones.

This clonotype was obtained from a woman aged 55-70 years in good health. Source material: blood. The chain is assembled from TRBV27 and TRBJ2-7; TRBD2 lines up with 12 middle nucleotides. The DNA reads TGTGCCAGCAGCCCGCATTCACCGACTAGCGGGAGTTACGAGCAGTACTTC. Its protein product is CASSPHSPTSGSYEQYF.